The 21 T cell receptor beta chains presented below share a single source sample, sequenced in a study of blood T cell repertoires in COVID-19. The repertoire was sequenced with immunoSEQ multiplex PCR; TCRdb's copy has only in-frame clones and lacks some. The sample consists of 170,000 or so clones, 75% to 85% of them appearing once. The specimen sequenced was peripheral blood. These receptors were obtained from a human donor in a cohort sampled during active COVID-19.

The J gene is TRBJ2-1, the V gene TRBV3-1 (or the pseudogene TRBV3-2); 7 bases line up with TRBD2. Looked up from germline, CDR1 is LGHDT and CDR2 is YNNKEL (reference sequence). This CDR3 has 15 amino acids. With 4 bases clipped from V and 3 bases from J, the junction kept 6 bases outside the gene matches. The CDR3 sequence: CASSPASGNYNEQFF. The CDR3 DNA follows: TGTGCCAGCAGCCCGGCCAGCGGGAACTACAATGAGCAGTTCTTC.

The V call is TRBV4-3, the J call TRBJ2-5; D might be TRBD1 (5 bases). Germline V gene sequence: CDR1 LGHNA, CDR2 YSLEER. This CDR3 comprises 15 residues. V lost 2 bases to trimming and J lost 7 bases, with 17 bases between them. CDR3 DNA: TGCGCCAGCAGCCAAATGGGGCAGGGTTGGGGGACCCAGTACTTC. Encoded protein: CASSQMGQGWGTQYF.

The rearrangement links TRBV15 to TRBJ1-2, with no clear D. With 0 bases removed from V and 5 bases from J, the gap between germline ends came to 7 bases. The CDR3 loop spans 13 amino acids. Germline V lookup: CDR1 LNHNV, CDR2 YYDKDF (reference sequence). This chain's CDR3 is CATSREERYGYTF. The CDR3 bases are TGTGCCACCAGCAGAGAGGAGAGGTATGGCTACACCTTC.

The chain has TRBV5-4 and TRBJ1-4, with D unclear. The CDR3 runs 15 residues. Germline V gene data show CDR1 as SGHNT and CDR2 as YYREEE (reference sequence). The V gene lost 1 base and the J gene lost 5 bases, with 12 bases spanning the gap. In DNA form, the CDR3 reads TGTGCCAGCAGCTTGAAGGTTGCAGGCAATGAAAAACTGTTTTTT. Translation: CASSLKVAGNEKLFF.

This clone was counted once. Here the CDR3 reads CASRDRGDTEAFF. The CDR3 bases are TGTGCCAGCCGGGACAGGGGGGACACTGAAGCTTTCTTT. The chain recombines TRBV19 with TRBJ1-1; TRBD1 aligns across 11 bases. V was pared by 9 bases and J by 3 bases, with 3 bases of the junction left unmatched. The CDR3 spans 13 residues. Germline lookup yields CDR1 LNHDA and CDR2 SQIVND (reference sequence).

This clone came up a few times. CDR3 in DNA: TGTGCCAGCAGCTCACGGACAGGAAATTCACCCCTCCACTTT. This codes for CASSSRTGNSPLHF. The chain uses TRBV9 and TRBJ1-6, with TRBD1 matching over 7 bases. Germline CDR1 SGDLS, CDR2 YYNGEE. V lost 4 bases to trimming and J lost 7 bases; unmatched junction nucleotides: 5. This CDR3 comprises 14 residues.

The chain employs TRBV28 and TRBJ2-7; TRBD2 aligns across 8 bases. CDR1 is MDHEN, CDR2 SYDVKM, per germline. CDR3 size: 13 residues. V gave up 7 bases and J gave up 6 bases; unmatched junction bases: 8. In DNA form, the CDR3 reads TGTGCCAGCATCGGGACTAGTTATAGCGAGCAGTACTTC. As protein: CASIGTSYSEQYF.

The chain is built from TRBV11-2 and TRBJ1-1, with 7 bases lining up with TRBD1. The CDR3 is 14 residues long. CDR1 and CDR2 (germline): SGHAT, FQNNGV. V shed 5 bases, J shed 1 base, and the junction held 4 bases outside the gene matches. This CDR3 is CASSPRDRNTEAFF. The CDR3 nucleotides are TGTGCCAGCAGCCCTCGGGACAGGAACACTGAAGCTTTCTTT.

This clone was observed a handful of times. The chain links TRBV5-5 to TRBJ1-1; D uncertain. Looked up from germline, CDR1 is SGHKS and CDR2 is YYEKEE (reference sequence). The length of the CDR3 is 13 residues. The germline V and J ends were trimmed by 1 base and 1 base, with 5 bases remaining between them. CDR3 sequence: CASSLRGNTEAFF. The CDR3 nucleotides are TGTGCCAGCAGCTTGCGGGGGAACACTGAAGCTTTCTTT.

This chain uses TRBV27 with TRBJ2-5; 9 bases align to TRBD2. Germline CDR1 and CDR2: MNHEY and SMNVEV (reference sequence). The CDR3 length is 14 residues. With V trimmed by 2 bases and J by 5 bases, 3 bases remained unmatched. CDR3 bases: TGTGCCAGCAGTTTAGGGGCGGGGGGGGAGACCCAGTACTTC. The encoded protein is CASSLGAGGETQYF.

The chain recombines TRBV9 with TRBJ2-3; D not certain. The CDR3 runs to 16 residues. The V end was cut by 0 bases, the J end by 1 base, with 12 bases between. Germline V gene sequence: CDR1 SGDLS, CDR2 YYNGEE. The CDR3 nucleotides read TGTGCCAGCAGCGTAGCAACTTACGAGGGCACAGATACGCAGTATTTT. As protein: CASSVATYEGTDTQYF. The complete variable domain, with remaining parts taken from reference TRBV9 and TRBJ2-3, reads DSGVTQTPKHLITATGQRVTLRCSPRSGDLSVYWYQQSLDQGLQFLIQYYNGEERAKGNILERFSAQQFPDLHSELNLSSLELGDSALYFCASSVATYEGTDTQYFGPGTRLTVL.

The V call is TRBV3-1 (or the pseudogene TRBV3-2), the J call TRBJ1-5; perhaps TRBD1 as D (5 bases). V shed 0 bases and J shed 6 bases, with 12 bases lying between them. There are 15 residues in the CDR3. Looked up from germline, CDR1 is LGHDT and CDR2 is YNNKEL (reference sequence). The CDR3 sequence: CASSQEWGEGQPQHF. CDR3 bases: TGTGCCAGCAGCCAAGAGTGGGGGGAGGGTCAGCCCCAGCATTTT.

The rearrangement uses TRBV12-5 and TRBJ1-5, with D unclear. The V end was cut by 1 base, the J end by 9 bases, with 7 bases between. The CDR3 spans 12 residues. CDR1 and CDR2 from the germline V gene are LGHNT and FRNRAP. Here the CDR3 reads CASGLERMPQHF. CDR3 bases: TGTGCTAGTGGTTTGGAGAGGATGCCCCAGCATTTT.

The V gene is TRBV4-1, the J gene TRBJ2-5, with 9 bases lining up with TRBD2. Germline-derived CDR1 and CDR2 are MGHRA and YSYEKL. The CDR3 spans 14 residues. J was trimmed by 4 bases and V by 4 bases; bases with no gene match: 4. The CDR3 DNA reads as TGCGCCAGCAGCCCAGCGGGAGGCCCAGAGACCCAGTACTTC. Its translation is CASSPAGGPETQYF.

There are a few counts of this clone. The V gene is TRBV28, the J gene TRBJ1-5, with TRBD1 identical over 10 bases. The CDR3 consists of 17 residues. The junction had 10 bases not matched to a gene; V was cut back by 7 bases and J by 1 base. Germline V gives CDR1 MDHEN, CDR2 SYDVKM. The CDR3 DNA sequence: TGTGCCAGCAATGACCCCGGGACAGGGGCCAGCAATCAGCCCCAGCATTTT. This codes for CASNDPGTGASNQPQHF. The variable domain in full, with the rest retrieved from reference TRBV28 and TRBJ1-5, is DVKVTQSSRYLVKRTGEKVFLECVQDMDHENMFWYRQDPGLGLRLIYFSYDVKMKEKGDIPEGYSVSREKKERFSLILESASTNQTSMYLCASNDPGTGASNQPQHFGDGTRLSIL.

The gene calls are TRBV21-1 and TRBJ1-2; the DNA was not used to check the table's D call, TRBD1. TRBV21-1 is tagged as a pseudogene. The CDR3 covers 15 residues. The CDR3 protein is CASTRTGRANYGYTF. DNA of the CDR3: TGTGCCAGCACCCGGACAGGGAGGGCAAACTATGGCTACACCTTC.

This clone was seen only once. This sequence joins TRBV4-3 and TRBJ1-2; TRBD1 is a possible D gene (6 bases). V shed 1 base and J shed 2 bases, with 17 bases lying between them. The CDR3 extends over 17 amino acids. Germline loops: CDR1 LGHNA, CDR2 YSLEER. In nucleotides, the CDR3 is TGCGCCAGCAGCCAAGGGGTTCCAGGGGCCCCGAACTATGGCTACACCTTC. Protein: CASSQGVPGAPNYGYTF.

V is TRBV7-9 and J is TRBJ1-2, with D perhaps TRBD1 (5 bases). Trimming took off 3 bases at V and 2 bases at J, with 7 bases between the two ends. The CDR3 is 13 residues long. In germline, CDR1 is SEHNR, CDR2 FQNEAQ (reference sequence). Here the CDR3 reads CASSFRGNYGYTF. As DNA, the CDR3 is TGTGCCAGCAGCTTTAGGGGAAACTATGGCTACACCTTC.

The chain links TRBV2 to TRBJ1-2, with TRBD1 as a possible D gene (6 bases). Germline V gene data show CDR1 as SNHLY and CDR2 as FYNNEI. The CDR3 spans 13 residues. The V end lost 5 bases, the J end lost 2 bases, and 9 bases lay between the germline ends. CDR3 bases: TGTGCCAGCAGTACTGACAGGAACTATGGCTACACCTTC. This translates into CASSTDRNYGYTF.

This clone was recorded only once. This chain connects TRBV24-1 to TRBJ2-3; 8 bases align to TRBD1. The CDR3 consists of 14 residues. V lost 8 bases to trimming and J lost 3 bases; unmatched junction nucleotides: 6. CDR1 KGHDR and CDR2 SFDVKD come from the germline V gene. CDR3 nucleotide sequence: TGTGCCACCATAGGCAGGGGGCGGACAGATACGCAGTATTTT. Amino acids: CATIGRGRTDTQYF.

The chain recombines TRBV28 with TRBJ2-7; 10 nucleotides line up with TRBD1. CDR1 MDHEN and CDR2 SYDVKM come from the germline V gene. V was clipped by 4 bases and J by 0 bases; unmatched bases: 6. The CDR3 covers 16 residues. Here the CDR3 reads CASSSRGTGASYEQYF. The DNA of the CDR3 is TGTGCCAGCAGTTCAAGAGGGACAGGGGCCTCCTACGAGCAGTACTTC.